A single sample gave rise to the 7 T cell receptor beta chains below, sequenced in a study of CD8 T cells in Susac syndrome. RNA, at about 0.5 to 1 ug, was reverse transcribed with random hexamers. TCRdb re-called the immunoSEQ multiplex PCR reads through MiXCR, storing one row per CDR3 protein. The data show about 160,000 distinct CDR3 sequences, 90% to 96% seen once. The sequencing input was CD4+ T cells from PBMCs. All receptors derive from a human donor with Susac syndrome.

The V gene is TRBV5-4, the J gene TRBJ2-5; unclear D gene. Germline CDR1 SGHNT, CDR2 YYREEE (reference sequence). CDR3 size: 15 residues. The V gene lost 1 base and the J gene lost 1 base, with 11 bases spanning the gap. The CDR3 loop is CASSLPLSTQETQYF. DNA for the CDR3: TGTGCCAGCAGCTTGCCCTTGAGCACCCAAGAGACCCAGTACTTC.

The rearrangement joins TRBV7-9 to TRBJ1-1, with a possible D match to TRBD1 (6 bases). Germline assignment: CDR1 SEHNR and CDR2 FQNEAQ (reference sequence). The CDR3 sequence is 15 residues long. V was pared by 4 bases and J by 0 bases, with 12 bases between. Written as DNA, the CDR3 is TGTGCCAGCAGCTCGGACAGCCTAGTGAACACTGAAGCTTTCTTT. Its translation: CASSSDSLVNTEAFF.

The chain links TRBV30 to TRBJ2-1, with 11 bases identical to TRBD2. This CDR3 comprises 15 residues. The germline gives CDR1 GTSNPN, CDR2 SVGIG (reference sequence). V lost 4 bases and J lost 15; bases outside the gene matches: 17. CDR3 bases: TGTGCCTGGATTCTAGCGGGAGGTCTTTTCGGGCCAGTGTTCTTC. Translated, it gives CAWILAGGLFGPVFF.

This clonotype appeared a single time. The CDR3 spells CASRNRDSSYEQYV. CDR3 nucleotide sequence: TGTGCCAGCAGAAATCGGGACAGCTCCTACGAGCAGTACGTC. This chain uses TRBV6-6 with TRBJ2-7; 7 bases match TRBD1. V lost 6 bases and J lost 0; bases outside the gene matches: 5. Germline CDR1 MNHNY, CDR2 SVGAGI (reference sequence). The CDR3 has 14 residues.

The chain uses TRBV15 and TRBJ1-5; 9 nucleotides match TRBD1. V was clipped by 4 bases and J by 4 bases; unmatched bases: 14. Germline CDR1 and CDR2: LNHNV and YYDKDF (reference sequence). CDR3 size: 18 residues. CDR3 DNA: TGTGCCACCAGCATTGGTATGGCGACGGGACAGGGAAATCAGCCCCAGCATTTT. It is translated as CATSIGMATGQGNQPQHF.

This sequence joins TRBV25-1 and TRBJ1-4; D remains ambiguous. Germline-derived CDR1 and CDR2 are MGHDK and SYGVNS. The CDR3 consists of 12 residues. The germline V and J ends were trimmed by 6 bases and 10 bases, with 12 bases remaining between them. The CDR3 DNA is TGTGCCAGCAGAGCCCCAGACGGAAAACTGTTTTTT. Encoded protein: CASRAPDGKLFF.

The J gene is TRBJ2-1, the V gene TRBV29-1; 8 nucleotides align to TRBD2. The germline V gene encodes CDR1 SQVTM and CDR2 ANQGSEA. V was pared by 7 bases and J by 9 bases, with 14 bases of the junction left unmatched. The CDR3 contains 14 residues. The CDR3 sequence: CSAGTSLLGGEQFF. CDR3 DNA sequence: TGCAGCGCCGGGACTAGTCTATTAGGGGGTGAGCAGTTCTTC.